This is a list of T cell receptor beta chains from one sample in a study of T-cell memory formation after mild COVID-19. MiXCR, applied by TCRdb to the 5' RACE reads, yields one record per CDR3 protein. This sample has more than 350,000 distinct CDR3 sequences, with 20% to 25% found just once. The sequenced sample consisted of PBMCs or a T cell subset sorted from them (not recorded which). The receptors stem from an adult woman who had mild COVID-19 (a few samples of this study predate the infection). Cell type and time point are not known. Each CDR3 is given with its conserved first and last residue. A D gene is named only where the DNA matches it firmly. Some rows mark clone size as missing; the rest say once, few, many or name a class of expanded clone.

CDR3nt: TGTGCCAGCAGCCCGAGGGATTCTGGGGCCAACGTCCTGACTTTC
CDR3aa: CASSPRDSGANVLTF
d_gene: .
j_gene: TRBJ2-6
v_gene: TRBV7-9
abundance: .

CDR3nt: TGTGCCAGTAGGGAGGACAGCAGGCCCTCCTACGAGCAGTACTTC
CDR3aa: CASREDSRPSYEQYF
d_gene: .
j_gene: TRBJ2-7
v_gene: TRBV19
abundance: .

CDR3nt: TGCAGTGCTACCAGGGGGGGGCTTGACACAGATACGCAGTATTTT
CDR3aa: CSATRGGLDTDTQYF
d_gene: .
j_gene: TRBJ2-3
v_gene: TRBV20-1
abundance: .

CDR3nt: TGCAGTGCTAGAGACTGGACCTACCCCTACGAGCAGTACTTC
CDR3aa: CSARDWTYPYEQYF
d_gene: .
j_gene: TRBJ2-7
v_gene: TRBV20-1
abundance: few

CDR3nt: TGCGCCACCCTGCCCCGCCCGGGACAGGGGGCGGATACGCAGTATTTT
CDR3aa: CATLPRPGQGADTQYF
d_gene: TRBD1
j_gene: TRBJ2-3
v_gene: TRBV4-1
abundance: few

CDR3nt: TGTGCCAGCAGCTTACTCAGGGATCAGCCCCAGCATTTT
CDR3aa: CASSLLRDQPQHF
d_gene: .
j_gene: TRBJ1-5
v_gene: TRBV7-2
abundance: many

CDR3nt: TGTGCCAGCAGTTCGTTCCCCGGCGGGCAAACTAACACTGAAGCTTTCTTT
CDR3aa: CASSSFPGGQTNTEAFF
d_gene: .
j_gene: TRBJ1-1
v_gene: TRBV6-2/TRBV6-3
abundance: .

CDR3nt: TGCGCCAGCAGCTTGGGAGGACTCGGGTACAATGAGCAGTTCTTC
CDR3aa: CASSLGGLGYNEQFF
d_gene: .
j_gene: TRBJ2-1
v_gene: TRBV5-1
abundance: few

CDR3nt: TGTGCCAGCTCACCACGGACAGGTTTACTCACAGATACGCAGTATTTT
CDR3aa: CASSPRTGLLTDTQYF
d_gene: TRBD1
j_gene: TRBJ2-3
v_gene: TRBV18
abundance: few

CDR3nt: TGTGCCAGCAGTTTACTTCCGGGACAGTCATTCTACGAGCAGTACTTC
CDR3aa: CASSLLPGQSFYEQYF
d_gene: TRBD1
j_gene: TRBJ2-7
v_gene: TRBV28
abundance: .

CDR3nt: TGCGCCAGCAGCCAAGAATCTCAGGGAAGAAATCAGCCCCAGCATTTT
CDR3aa: CASSQESQGRNQPQHF
d_gene: .
j_gene: TRBJ1-5
v_gene: TRBV4-1
abundance: .

CDR3nt: TGTGCCACCAGCAGGGACATTGAGTGGTTCTTC
CDR3aa: CATSRDIEWFF
d_gene: .
j_gene: TRBJ2-1
v_gene: TRBV15
abundance: .

CDR3nt: TGTGCCAGCAGTTACTCGATACAGGGATCAGATACGCAGTATTTT
CDR3aa: CASSYSIQGSDTQYF
d_gene: .
j_gene: TRBJ2-3
v_gene: TRBV6-5
abundance: .

CDR3nt: TGTGCCATCACCCAAGGACAGAAAGAGACCCAGTACTTC
CDR3aa: CAITQGQKETQYF
d_gene: .
j_gene: TRBJ2-5
v_gene: TRBV10-3
abundance: .

CDR3nt: TGCAGTGCTAGTAACACAGTTGACCCCTACAATGAGCAGTTCTTC
CDR3aa: CSASNTVDPYNEQFF
d_gene: .
j_gene: TRBJ2-1
v_gene: TRBV20-1
abundance: many

CDR3nt: TGTGCCAGCAGCCGAAACAGGGTGCCGGCCAAGGGAGAGACCCAGTACTTC
CDR3aa: CASSRNRVPAKGETQYF
d_gene: .
j_gene: TRBJ2-5
v_gene: TRBV7-8
abundance: .

CDR3nt: TGTGCCAGCGGCGACGGCGACAGGGCCTATGGCTACACCTTC
CDR3aa: CASGDGDRAYGYTF
d_gene: TRBD1
j_gene: TRBJ1-2
v_gene: TRBV6-5
abundance: .

CDR3nt: TGCAGCTCCGCTTCCAACGGCAACTCCTACAATGAGCAGTTCTTC
CDR3aa: CSSASNGNSYNEQFF
d_gene: .
j_gene: TRBJ2-1
v_gene: TRBV29-1
abundance: .

CDR3nt: TGTGCCAGCAGTCCGGCATCCTACGAGCAGTACTTC
CDR3aa: CASSPASYEQYF
d_gene: .
j_gene: TRBJ2-7
v_gene: TRBV6-2/TRBV6-3
abundance: .

CDR3nt: TGTGCCTGGAGATCACCGCGCAGGGGGCTCACAACAAACACTGAAGCTTTCTTT
CDR3aa: CAWRSPRRGLTTNTEAFF
d_gene: TRBD1
j_gene: TRBJ1-1
v_gene: TRBV30
abundance: few

CDR3nt: TGTGCCAGCAGCCTCCTTACGCAGTATTTT
CDR3aa: CASSLLTQYF
d_gene: .
j_gene: TRBJ2-3
v_gene: TRBV11-2
abundance: .

CDR3nt: TGTGCCAGCAGTTACGACAGGGGGTTCACTGAAGCTTTCTTT
CDR3aa: CASSYDRGFTEAFF
d_gene: TRBD1
j_gene: TRBJ1-1
v_gene: TRBV6-2/TRBV6-3
abundance: few

CDR3nt: TGCGCCAGCAGCCTTTCTTCTGGGGGAGTTTCCTACGAGCAGTACTTC
CDR3aa: CASSLSSGGVSYEQYF
d_gene: .
j_gene: TRBJ2-7
v_gene: TRBV5-1
abundance: few

CDR3nt: TGTGCCAGCAGTTTAGTTGGAGGGGCGGAGACTGAAGCTTTCTTT
CDR3aa: CASSLVGGAETEAFF
d_gene: .
j_gene: TRBJ1-1
v_gene: TRBV12-3/TRBV12-4
abundance: .

CDR3nt: TGCGCCAGCAGCTCCCCGGGAGGGCCATTCTTC
CDR3aa: CASSSPGGPFF
d_gene: TRBD2
j_gene: TRBJ2-1
v_gene: TRBV5-1
abundance: .

CDR3nt: TGCGCCAGCAGCTCCCGTGCCACCTCGGGGGCAGATACGCAGTATTTT
CDR3aa: CASSSRATSGADTQYF
d_gene: .
j_gene: TRBJ2-3
v_gene: TRBV4-1
abundance: .

CDR3nt: TGCGCCAGCAGCTTGGGACTAGCGGGTCCCGGGGAGCTGTTTTTT
CDR3aa: CASSLGLAGPGELFF
d_gene: TRBD2
j_gene: TRBJ2-2
v_gene: TRBV5-1
abundance: .

CDR3nt: TGCGCCAGCAGCTTGGTAGGGATGGCAGATACGCAGTATTTT
CDR3aa: CASSLVGMADTQYF
d_gene: .
j_gene: TRBJ2-3
v_gene: TRBV5-1
abundance: few

CDR3nt: TGTGCCAGCAGCGTAGTGGGTCCAGGGGCAAGAGATACGCAGTATTTT
CDR3aa: CASSVVGPGARDTQYF
d_gene: .
j_gene: TRBJ2-3
v_gene: TRBV9
abundance: .

CDR3nt: TGTGCCAGCTCCGGGACAGGCGCGAATGAAAAACTGTTTTTT
CDR3aa: CASSGTGANEKLFF
d_gene: TRBD1
j_gene: TRBJ1-4
v_gene: TRBV18
abundance: .

CDR3nt: TGTGCCAGCAGCCCCGTGGCGGGGACTGGGGCCAACGTCCTGACTTTC
CDR3aa: CASSPVAGTGANVLTF
d_gene: .
j_gene: TRBJ2-6
v_gene: TRBV6-5
abundance: few

CDR3nt: TGTGCCAGCAGTTACCCCCGACTCAGCAATCAGCCCCAGCATTTT
CDR3aa: CASSYPRLSNQPQHF
d_gene: .
j_gene: TRBJ1-5
v_gene: TRBV6-2/TRBV6-3
abundance: .

CDR3nt: TGCAGTGCTATCCCCATCCTTGAAGCTTTCTTT
CDR3aa: CSAIPILEAFF
d_gene: .
j_gene: TRBJ1-1
v_gene: TRBV20-1
abundance: few

CDR3nt: TGTGCCAGCAGTCAGAAAAGACTGCCCCTACCGACTGAGCAGTTCTTC
CDR3aa: CASSQKRLPLPTEQFF
d_gene: .
j_gene: TRBJ2-1
v_gene: TRBV7-8
abundance: .

CDR3nt: TGCAGTGCTAGCGGGGGGGCCGACTACAATGAGCAGTTCTTC
CDR3aa: CSASGGADYNEQFF
d_gene: TRBD2
j_gene: TRBJ2-1
v_gene: TRBV20-1
abundance: many